This TCR beta chain was retrieved from a study of shared T cell receptors in the human thymus. This CDR3 contains 14 residues. The ends were cut back, 4 bases at V and 6 bases at J, with 13 bases in the middle. Germline V lookup: CDR1 MNHEY, CDR2 SMNVEV (reference sequence). Using immunoSEQ multiplex PCR, the repertoire was profiled, and TCRdb retains in-frame clones only, with some absent. Among hundreds of thousands of clones listed, approximately 80% were seen once. The same data also contributed to another study, on human thymus T cells.

The chain couples TRBV27 to TRBJ2-1; perhaps TRBD1 as D (6 bases). Sequencing used thymocytes. The receptor's source is a boy in the first two years of life with a congenital heart defect. In nucleotides, the CDR3 is TGTGCCAGCAGTTCCCGGGACACCCGCAATGAGCAGTTCTTC. Residues: CASSSRDTRNEQFF.